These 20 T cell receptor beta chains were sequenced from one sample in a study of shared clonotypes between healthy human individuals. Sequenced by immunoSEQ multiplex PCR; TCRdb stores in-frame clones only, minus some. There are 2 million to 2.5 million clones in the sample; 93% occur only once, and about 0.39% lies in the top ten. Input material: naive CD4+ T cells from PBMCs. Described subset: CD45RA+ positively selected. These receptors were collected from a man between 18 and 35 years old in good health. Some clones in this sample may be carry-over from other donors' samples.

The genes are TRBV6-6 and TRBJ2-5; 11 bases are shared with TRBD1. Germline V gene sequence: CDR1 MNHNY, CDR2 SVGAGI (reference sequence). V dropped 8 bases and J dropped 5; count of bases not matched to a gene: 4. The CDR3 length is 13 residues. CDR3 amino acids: CASGQGALETQYF. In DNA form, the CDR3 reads TGTGCCAGCGGACAGGGGGCGCTTGAGACCCAGTACTTC.

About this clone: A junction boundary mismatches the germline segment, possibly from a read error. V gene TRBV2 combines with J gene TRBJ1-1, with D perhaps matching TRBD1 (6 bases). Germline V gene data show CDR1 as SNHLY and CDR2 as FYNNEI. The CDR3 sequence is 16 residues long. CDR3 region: CASSEATGGVKTEAFF. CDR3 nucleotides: TGTGCCAGCAGTGAAGCCACGGGGGGCGTGAAGACTGAAGCTTTCTTT.

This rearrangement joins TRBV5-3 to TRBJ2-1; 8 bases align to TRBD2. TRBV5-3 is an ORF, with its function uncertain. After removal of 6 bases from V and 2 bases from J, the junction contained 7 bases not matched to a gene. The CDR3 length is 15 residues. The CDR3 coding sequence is TGTGCCAGAATACTAGCGGTTCCGACCTACAATGAGCAGTTCTTC. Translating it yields CARILAVPTYNEQFF.

CDR3 nucleotide sequence: TGTGCCAGCAGCGCAGGGGTGGACCCCACAGATACGCAGTATTTT. Its protein product is CASSAGVDPTDTQYF. The genes are TRBV9 and TRBJ2-3; perhaps TRBD1 as D (6 bases). The CDR3 totals 15 residues. V gave up 3 bases and J gave up 2 bases, with 13 bases separating them. Germline loops: CDR1 SGDLS, CDR2 YYNGEE.

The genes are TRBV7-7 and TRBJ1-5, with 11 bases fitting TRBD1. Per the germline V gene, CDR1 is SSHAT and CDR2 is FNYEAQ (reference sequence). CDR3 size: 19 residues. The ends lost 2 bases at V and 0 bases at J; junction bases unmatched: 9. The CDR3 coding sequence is TGTGCCAGCAGCTTAAGGACAGGGGGCCTCCCCCTTAGCAATCAGCCCCAGCATTTT. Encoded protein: CASSLRTGGLPLSNQPQHF.

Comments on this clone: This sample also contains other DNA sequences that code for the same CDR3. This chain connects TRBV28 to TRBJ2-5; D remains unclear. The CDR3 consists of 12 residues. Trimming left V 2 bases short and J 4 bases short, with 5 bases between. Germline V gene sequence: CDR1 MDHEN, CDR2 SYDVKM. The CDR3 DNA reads TGTGCCAGCAGTTTAACGGGAGAGACCCAGTACTTC. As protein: CASSLTGETQYF.

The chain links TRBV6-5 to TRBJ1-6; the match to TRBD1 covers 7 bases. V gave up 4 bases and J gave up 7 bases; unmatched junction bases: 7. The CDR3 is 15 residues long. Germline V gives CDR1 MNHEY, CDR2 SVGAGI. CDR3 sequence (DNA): TGTGCCAGCAGTTTCCTTAGACAGGGAAATTCACCCCTCCACTTT. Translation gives CASSFLRQGNSPLHF.

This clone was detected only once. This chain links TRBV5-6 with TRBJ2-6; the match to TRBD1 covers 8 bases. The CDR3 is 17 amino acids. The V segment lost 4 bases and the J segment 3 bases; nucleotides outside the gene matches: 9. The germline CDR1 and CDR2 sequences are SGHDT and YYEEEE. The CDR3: CASSVGTGSFGANVLTF. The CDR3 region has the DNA TGTGCCAGCAGCGTGGGGACAGGCTCTTTTGGGGCCAACGTCCTGACTTTC.

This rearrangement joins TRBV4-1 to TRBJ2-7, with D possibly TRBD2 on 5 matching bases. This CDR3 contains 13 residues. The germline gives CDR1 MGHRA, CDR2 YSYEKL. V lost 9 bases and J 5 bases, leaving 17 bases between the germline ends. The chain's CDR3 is CASGRMGDHEQYF. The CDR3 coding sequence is TGCGCCAGTGGCCGGATGGGAGATCACGAGCAGTACTTC.

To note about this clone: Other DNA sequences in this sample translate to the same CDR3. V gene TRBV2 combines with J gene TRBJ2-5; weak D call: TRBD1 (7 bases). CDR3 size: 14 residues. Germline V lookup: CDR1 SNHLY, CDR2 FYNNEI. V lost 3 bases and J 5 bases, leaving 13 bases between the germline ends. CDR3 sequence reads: CASSEQGGAETQYF. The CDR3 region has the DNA TGTGCCAGCAGTGAGCAGGGGGGAGCGGAGACCCAGTACTTC.

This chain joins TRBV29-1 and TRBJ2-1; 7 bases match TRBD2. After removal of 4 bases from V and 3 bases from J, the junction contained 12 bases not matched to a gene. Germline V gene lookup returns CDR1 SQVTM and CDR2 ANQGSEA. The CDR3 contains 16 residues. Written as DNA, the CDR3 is TGCAGCGTTGGTCGGACTAGAAGTGAGGGCTACAATGAGCAGTTCTTC. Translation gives CSVGRTRSEGYNEQFF.

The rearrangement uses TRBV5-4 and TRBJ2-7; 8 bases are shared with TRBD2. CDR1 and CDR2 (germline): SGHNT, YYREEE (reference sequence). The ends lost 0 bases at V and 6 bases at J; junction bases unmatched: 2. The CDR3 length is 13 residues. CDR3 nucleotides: TGTGCCAGCAGCTTGGCGGGAGGGACCGAGCAGTACTTC. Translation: CASSLAGGTEQYF.

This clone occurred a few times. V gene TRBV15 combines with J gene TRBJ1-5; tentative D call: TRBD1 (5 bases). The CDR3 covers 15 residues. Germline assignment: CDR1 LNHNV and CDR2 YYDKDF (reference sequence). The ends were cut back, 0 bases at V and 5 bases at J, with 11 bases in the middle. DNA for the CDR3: TGTGCCACCAGCAGAGACCCGACCAGGGATCAGCCCCAGCATTTT. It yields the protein CATSRDPTRDQPQHF.

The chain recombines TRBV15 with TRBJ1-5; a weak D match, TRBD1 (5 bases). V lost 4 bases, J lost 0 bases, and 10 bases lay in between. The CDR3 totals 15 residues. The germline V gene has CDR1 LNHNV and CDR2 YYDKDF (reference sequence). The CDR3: CATSKRDGSNQPQHF. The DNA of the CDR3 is TGTGCCACCAGCAAAAGGGACGGTAGCAATCAGCCCCAGCATTTT.

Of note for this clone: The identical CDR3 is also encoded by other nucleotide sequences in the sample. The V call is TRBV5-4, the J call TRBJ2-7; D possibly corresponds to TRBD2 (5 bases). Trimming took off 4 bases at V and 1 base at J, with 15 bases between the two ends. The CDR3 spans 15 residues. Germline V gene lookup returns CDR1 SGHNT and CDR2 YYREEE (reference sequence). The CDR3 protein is CASSPSTSGSYEQYF. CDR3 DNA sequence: TGTGCCAGCAGCCCAAGCACTAGTGGTTCCTACGAGCAGTACTTC.

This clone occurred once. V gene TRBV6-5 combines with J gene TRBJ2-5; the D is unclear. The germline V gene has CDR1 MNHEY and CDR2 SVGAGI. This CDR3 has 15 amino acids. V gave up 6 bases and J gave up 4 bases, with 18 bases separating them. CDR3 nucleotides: TGTGCCAGCAGATATACGGCAGGACGCGCAGAGACCCAGTACTTC. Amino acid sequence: CASRYTAGRAETQYF.

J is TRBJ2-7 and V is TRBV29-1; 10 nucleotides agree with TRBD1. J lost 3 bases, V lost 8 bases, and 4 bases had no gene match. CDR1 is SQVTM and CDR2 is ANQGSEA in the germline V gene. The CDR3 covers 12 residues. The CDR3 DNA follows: TGCAGCTATGGGGACAGGGGCTACGAGCAGTACTTC. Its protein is CSYGDRGYEQYF.

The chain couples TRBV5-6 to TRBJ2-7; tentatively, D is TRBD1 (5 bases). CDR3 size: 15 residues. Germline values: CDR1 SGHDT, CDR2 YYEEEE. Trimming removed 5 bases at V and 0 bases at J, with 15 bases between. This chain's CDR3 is CASSYFQGYSYEQYF. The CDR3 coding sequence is TGTGCCAGCAGTTATTTCCAGGGTTACTCCTACGAGCAGTACTTC.

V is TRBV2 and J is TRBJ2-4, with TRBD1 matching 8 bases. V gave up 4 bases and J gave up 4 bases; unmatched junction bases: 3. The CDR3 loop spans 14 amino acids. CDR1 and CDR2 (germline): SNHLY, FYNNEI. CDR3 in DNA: TGTGCCAGCAGTGCAGGGACAGGAAAAAACATTCAGTACTTC. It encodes CASSAGTGKNIQYF. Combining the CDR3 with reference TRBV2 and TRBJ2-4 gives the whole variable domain EPEVTQTPSHQVTQMGQEVILRCVPISNHLYFYWYRQILGQKVEFLVSFYNNEISEKSEIFDDQFSVERPDGSNFTLKIRSTKLEDSAMYFCASSAGTGKNIQYFGAGTRLSVL.

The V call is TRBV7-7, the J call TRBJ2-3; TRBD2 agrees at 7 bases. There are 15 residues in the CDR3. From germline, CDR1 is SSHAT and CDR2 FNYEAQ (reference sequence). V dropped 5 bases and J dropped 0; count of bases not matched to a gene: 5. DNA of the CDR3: TGTGCCAGCAGCCCGAAGCGGGGTAGCACAGATACGCAGTATTTT. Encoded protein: CASSPKRGSTDTQYF.